The present TCR beta chain was sequenced within a study of CD8 T cells in ankylosing spondylitis. V shed 6 bases and J shed 7 bases, with 25 bases lying between them. Germline loops: CDR1 MDHEN, CDR2 SYDVKM. The CDR3 is 16 residues long. MiXCR was run by TCRdb on the 5' RACE reads, yielding one entry per CDR3 protein. The repertoire holds more than 300,000 distinct CDR3 sequences, with 11% as singletons. This clonotype was counted at least ten times. The chain uses TRBV28 and TRBJ2-7; D is possibly TRBD1 or TRBD2 (6 bases each). The TCR comes from a female donor with ankylosing spondylitis or in good health (not recorded which). Material for sequencing was blood, either unsorted or a sorted T cell fraction (not recorded which). In nucleotides, the CDR3 is TGTGCCAGCAGCATCCTGAGGGGGGACTCTATATGGGAGCAGTACTTC. Its protein is CASSILRGDSIWEQYF.